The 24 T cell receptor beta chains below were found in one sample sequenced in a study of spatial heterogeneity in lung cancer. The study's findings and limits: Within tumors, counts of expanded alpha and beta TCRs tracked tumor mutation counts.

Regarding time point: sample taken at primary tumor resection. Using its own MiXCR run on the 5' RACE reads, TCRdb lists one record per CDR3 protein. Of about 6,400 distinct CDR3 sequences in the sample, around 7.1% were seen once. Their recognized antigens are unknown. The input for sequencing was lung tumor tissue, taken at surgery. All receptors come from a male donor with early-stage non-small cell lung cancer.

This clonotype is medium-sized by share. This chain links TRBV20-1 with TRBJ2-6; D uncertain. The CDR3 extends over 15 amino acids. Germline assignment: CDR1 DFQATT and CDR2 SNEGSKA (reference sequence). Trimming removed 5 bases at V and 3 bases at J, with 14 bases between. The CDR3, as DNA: TGCAGTGCTCCACTGCCGGGTCATGGGGCCAACGTCCTGACTTTC. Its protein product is CSAPLPGHGANVLTF.

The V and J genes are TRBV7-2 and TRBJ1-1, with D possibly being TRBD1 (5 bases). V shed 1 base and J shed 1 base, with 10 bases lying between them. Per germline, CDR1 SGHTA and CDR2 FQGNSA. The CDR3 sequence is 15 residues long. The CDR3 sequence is CASSLGGTANTEAFF. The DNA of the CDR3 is TGTGCCAGCAGCTTAGGGGGGACGGCGAACACTGAAGCTTTCTTT.

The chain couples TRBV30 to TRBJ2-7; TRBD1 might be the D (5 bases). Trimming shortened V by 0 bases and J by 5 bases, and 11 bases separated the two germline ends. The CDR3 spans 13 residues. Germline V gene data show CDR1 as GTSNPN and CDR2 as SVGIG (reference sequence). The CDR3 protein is CAWSVGRVDEQYF. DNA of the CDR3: TGTGCCTGGAGTGTTGGCAGGGTCGACGAGCAGTACTTC.

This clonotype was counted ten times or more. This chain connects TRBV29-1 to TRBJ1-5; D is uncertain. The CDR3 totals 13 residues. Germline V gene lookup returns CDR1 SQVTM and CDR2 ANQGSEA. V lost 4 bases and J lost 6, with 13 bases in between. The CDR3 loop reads CSVGYGEGQPQHF. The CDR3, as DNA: TGCAGCGTTGGATATGGGGAGGGTCAGCCCCAGCATTTT.

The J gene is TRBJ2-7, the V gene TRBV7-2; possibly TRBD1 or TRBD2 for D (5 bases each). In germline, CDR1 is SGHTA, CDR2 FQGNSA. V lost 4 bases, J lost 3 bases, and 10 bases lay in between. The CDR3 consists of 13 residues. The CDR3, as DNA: TGTGCCAGCAGCTCGGGACCGGACTACGAGCAGTACTTC. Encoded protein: CASSSGPDYEQYF.

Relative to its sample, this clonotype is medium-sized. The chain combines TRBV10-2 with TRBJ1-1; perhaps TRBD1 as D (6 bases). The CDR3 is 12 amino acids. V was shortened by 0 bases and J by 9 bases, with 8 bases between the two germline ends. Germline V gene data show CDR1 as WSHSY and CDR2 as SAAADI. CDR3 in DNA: TGCGCCAGCAGTGAGTCAGGGGGACAAGCTTTCTTT. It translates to CASSESGGQAFF.

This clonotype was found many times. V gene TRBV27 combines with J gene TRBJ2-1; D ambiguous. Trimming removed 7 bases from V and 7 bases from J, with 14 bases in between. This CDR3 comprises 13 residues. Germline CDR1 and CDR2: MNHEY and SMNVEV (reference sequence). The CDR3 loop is CASTVTGFNEQFF. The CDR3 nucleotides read TGTGCCAGCACCGTCACTGGCTTTAATGAGCAGTTCTTC.

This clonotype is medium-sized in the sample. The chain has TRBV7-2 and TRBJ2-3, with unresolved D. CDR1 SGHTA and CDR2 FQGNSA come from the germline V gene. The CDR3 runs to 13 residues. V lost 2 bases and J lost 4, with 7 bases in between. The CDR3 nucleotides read TGTGCCAGCAGCTTACGGGCGGCAGATACGCAGTATTTT. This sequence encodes CASSLRAADTQYF.

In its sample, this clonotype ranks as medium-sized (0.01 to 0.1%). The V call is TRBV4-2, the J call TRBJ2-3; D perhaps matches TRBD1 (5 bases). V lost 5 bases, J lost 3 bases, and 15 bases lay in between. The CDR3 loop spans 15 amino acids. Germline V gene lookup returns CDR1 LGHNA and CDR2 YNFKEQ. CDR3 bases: TGTGCCAGCAGCAGGGAACAGGTCGTAACAGATACGCAGTATTTT. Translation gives CASSREQVVTDTQYF.

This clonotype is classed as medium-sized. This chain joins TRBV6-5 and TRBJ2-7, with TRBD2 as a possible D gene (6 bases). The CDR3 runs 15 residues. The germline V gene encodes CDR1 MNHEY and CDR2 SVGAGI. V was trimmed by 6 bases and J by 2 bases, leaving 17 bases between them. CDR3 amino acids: CASSLPGAETYEQYF. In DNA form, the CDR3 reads TGTGCCAGCAGCCTCCCGGGAGCGGAGACCTACGAGCAGTACTTC.

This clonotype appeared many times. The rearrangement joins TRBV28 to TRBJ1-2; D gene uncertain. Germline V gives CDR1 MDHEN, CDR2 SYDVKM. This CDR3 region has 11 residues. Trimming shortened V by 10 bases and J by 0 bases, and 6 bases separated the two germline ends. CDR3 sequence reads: CATLSNYGYTF. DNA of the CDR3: TGTGCCACCCTCTCTAACTATGGCTACACCTTC.

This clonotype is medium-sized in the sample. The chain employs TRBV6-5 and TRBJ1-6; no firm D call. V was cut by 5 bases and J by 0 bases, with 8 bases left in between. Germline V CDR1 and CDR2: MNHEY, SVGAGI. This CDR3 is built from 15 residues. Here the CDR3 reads CASSRDVSYNSPLHF. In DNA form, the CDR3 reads TGTGCCAGCAGTCGAGACGTCTCCTATAATTCACCCCTCCACTTT.

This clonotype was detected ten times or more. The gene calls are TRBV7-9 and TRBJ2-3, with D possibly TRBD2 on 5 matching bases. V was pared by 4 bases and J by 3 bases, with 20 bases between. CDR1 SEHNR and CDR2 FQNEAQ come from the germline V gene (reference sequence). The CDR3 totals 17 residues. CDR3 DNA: TGTGCCAGCAGCTCCACTTTAGGAATGTGGGAGACAGATACGCAGTATTTT. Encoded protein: CASSSTLGMWETDTQYF.

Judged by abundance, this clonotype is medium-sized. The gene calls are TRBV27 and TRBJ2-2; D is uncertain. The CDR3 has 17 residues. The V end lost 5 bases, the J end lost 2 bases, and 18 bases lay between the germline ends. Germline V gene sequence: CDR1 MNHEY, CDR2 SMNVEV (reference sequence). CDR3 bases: TGTGCCAGCAGTGCCCTTTTGAAAGGAAAAAACACCGGGGAGCTGTTTTTT. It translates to CASSALLKGKNTGELFF.

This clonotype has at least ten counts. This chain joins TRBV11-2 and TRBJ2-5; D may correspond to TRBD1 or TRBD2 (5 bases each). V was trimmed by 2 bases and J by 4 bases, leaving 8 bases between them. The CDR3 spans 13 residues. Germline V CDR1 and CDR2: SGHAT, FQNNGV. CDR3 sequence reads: CASSLWGRETQYF. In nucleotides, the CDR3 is TGTGCCAGCAGCTTATGGGGGAGAGAGACCCAGTACTTC.

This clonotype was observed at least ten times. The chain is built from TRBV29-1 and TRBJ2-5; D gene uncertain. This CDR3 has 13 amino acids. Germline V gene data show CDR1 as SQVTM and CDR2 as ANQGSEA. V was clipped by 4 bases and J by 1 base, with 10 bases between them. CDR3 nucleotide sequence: TGCAGCGTTGCGGCAGGAGCCCAAGAGACCCAGTACTTC. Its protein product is CSVAAGAQETQYF. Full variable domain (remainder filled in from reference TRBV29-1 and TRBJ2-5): SAVISQKPSRDICQRGTSLTIQCQVDSQVTMMFWYRQQPGQSLTLIATANQGSEATYESGFVIDKFPISRPNLTFSTLTVSNMSPEDSSIYLCSVAAGAQETQYFGPGTRLLVL.

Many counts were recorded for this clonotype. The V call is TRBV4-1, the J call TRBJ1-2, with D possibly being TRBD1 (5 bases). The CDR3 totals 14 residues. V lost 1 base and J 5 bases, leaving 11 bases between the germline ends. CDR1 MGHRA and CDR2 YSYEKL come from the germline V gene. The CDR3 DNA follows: TGCGCCAGCAGCCAAGCGGGGGGTGATTATGGCTACACCTTC. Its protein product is CASSQAGGDYGYTF.

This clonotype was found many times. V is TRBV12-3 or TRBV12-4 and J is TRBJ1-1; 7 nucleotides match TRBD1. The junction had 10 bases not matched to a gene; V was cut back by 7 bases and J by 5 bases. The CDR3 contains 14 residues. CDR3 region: CASNPRGRVTEAFF. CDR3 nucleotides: TGTGCCAGCAACCCGAGGGGGCGAGTGACTGAAGCTTTCTTT.

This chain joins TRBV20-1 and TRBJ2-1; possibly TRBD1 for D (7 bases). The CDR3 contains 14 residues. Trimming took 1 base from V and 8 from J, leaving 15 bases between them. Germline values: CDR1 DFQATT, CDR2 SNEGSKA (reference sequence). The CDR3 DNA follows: TGCAGTGCTAGAGTGGAGGGGGCCCGGGATGAGCAGTTCTTC. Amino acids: CSARVEGARDEQFF.

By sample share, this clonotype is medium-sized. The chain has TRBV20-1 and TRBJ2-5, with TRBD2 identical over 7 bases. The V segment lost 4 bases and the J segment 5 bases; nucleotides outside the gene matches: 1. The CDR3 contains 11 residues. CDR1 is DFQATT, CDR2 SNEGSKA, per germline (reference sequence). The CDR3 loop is CSAMGGETQYF. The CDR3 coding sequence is TGCAGTGCTATGGGGGGGGAGACCCAGTACTTC.

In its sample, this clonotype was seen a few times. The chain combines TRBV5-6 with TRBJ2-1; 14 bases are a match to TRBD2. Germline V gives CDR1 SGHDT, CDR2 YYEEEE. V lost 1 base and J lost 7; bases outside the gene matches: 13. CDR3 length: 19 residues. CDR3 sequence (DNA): TGTGCCAGCAGCTTGTTGACTAGCGGGAGGGCCGTTAGGGCGAATGAGCAGTTCTTC. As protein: CASSLLTSGRAVRANEQFF.

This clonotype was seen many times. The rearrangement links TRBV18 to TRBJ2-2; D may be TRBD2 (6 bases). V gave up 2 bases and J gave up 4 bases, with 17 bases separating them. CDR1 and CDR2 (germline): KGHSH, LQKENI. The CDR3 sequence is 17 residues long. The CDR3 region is CASSPGLRRGGTGELFF. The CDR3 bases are TGTGCCAGCTCACCAGGGCTGAGGAGGGGCGGCACCGGGGAGCTGTTTTTT.

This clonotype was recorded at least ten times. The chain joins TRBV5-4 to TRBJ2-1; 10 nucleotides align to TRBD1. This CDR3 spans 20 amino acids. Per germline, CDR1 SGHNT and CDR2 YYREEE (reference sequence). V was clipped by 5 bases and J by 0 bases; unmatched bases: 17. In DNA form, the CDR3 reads TGTGCCAGCAGTTCGTCGGGACAGGGGCATAGACTCCGCTCCTACAATGAGCAGTTCTTC. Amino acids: CASSSSGQGHRLRSYNEQFF.

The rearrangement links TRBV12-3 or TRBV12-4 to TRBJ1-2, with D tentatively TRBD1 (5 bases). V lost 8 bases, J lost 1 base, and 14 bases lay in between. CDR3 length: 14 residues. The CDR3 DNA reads TGTGCCAGCCGTCCGGGGGGATTTAACTATGGCTACACCTTC. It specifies CASRPGGFNYGYTF.